Detailed here is one TCR beta chain. Its antigen is currently unknown. The record originates from a study of lymphopenia after photon versus proton radiotherapy. Study-wide points: Post-nadir TCR diversity decline inversely tracked overall survival among those who died. Photon-treated patients lost naive T cells and TCR diversity; proton-treated stayed stable. After lymphocyte nadir, photon-treated repertoires showed oligoclonal expansion, especially CD8+ Temra.

Trimming took 5 bases from V and 5 from J; bases not matched to a gene: 3. Germline assignment: CDR1 SGHNT and CDR2 YENEEA. The CDR3 spans 14 residues. Profiled with immunoSEQ multiplex PCR; TCRdb holds only in-frame clones, not every one. The table shows 37,000 or so clones, with 85% occurring only once. Source: peripheral blood, taken from a patient treated with photon-based radiotherapy. The sequence came from a man aged 45-60 years with gastric cancer. The gene calls are TRBV11-3 and TRBJ2-3; 11 bases match TRBD1. The CDR3 loop reads CASSRGTGGDTQYF. The CDR3 nucleotides read TGTGCCAGCAGCCGCGGGACAGGGGGAGATACGCAGTATTTT.